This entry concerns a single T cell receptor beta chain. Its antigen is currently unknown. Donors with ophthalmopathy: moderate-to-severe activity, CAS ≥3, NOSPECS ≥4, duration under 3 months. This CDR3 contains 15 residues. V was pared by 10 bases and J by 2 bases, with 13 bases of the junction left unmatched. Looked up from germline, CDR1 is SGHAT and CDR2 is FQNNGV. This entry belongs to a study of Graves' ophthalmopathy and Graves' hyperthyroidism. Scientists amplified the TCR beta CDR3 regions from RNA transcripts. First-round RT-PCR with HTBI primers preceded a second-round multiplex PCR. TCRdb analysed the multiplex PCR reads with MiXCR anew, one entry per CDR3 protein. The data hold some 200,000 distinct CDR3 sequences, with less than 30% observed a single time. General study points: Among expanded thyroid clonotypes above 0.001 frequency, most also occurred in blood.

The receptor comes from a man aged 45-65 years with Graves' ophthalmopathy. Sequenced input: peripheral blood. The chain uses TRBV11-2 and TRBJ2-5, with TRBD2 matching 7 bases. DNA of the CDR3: TGTGCCATCTCCCGAGGCGGGGGAAATCAAGAGACCCAGTACTTC. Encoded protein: CAISRGGGNQETQYF.